This TCR beta chain is from a study of regulatory T cells in long-lasting Graves disease. Across the study: Over 5 years on antithyroid drugs plus positive TSH receptor antibodies marked Graves' disease as persistent.

Many counts were recorded for this clonotype. Time point here: persistent/refractory GD, antithyroid drugs over 5 years with positive TRAb. Researchers made the TCR library from RNA that was extracted from PBMCs. Graves' disease diagnoses followed American Thyroid Association guidelines. Sequencing libraries for TCR beta were prepared with iRepertoire HTBI primers and Arm-PCR of CDR3 regions. From the multiplex PCR reads, TCRdb called clonotypes with MiXCR, one entry per CDR3 protein. The sample lists 300,000 to 350,000 distinct CDR3 sequences; about 18% were seen once. The TCR comes from a female donor with Graves disease. The specimen was peripheral blood mononuclear cells (PBMCs), collected when the disease was refractory, from a patient treated with antithyroid drugs.

The CDR3 DNA sequence: TGTGCCAGCAGTTTACCTCGGGTAGCGGGAATGAGCGAGCAGTACTTC. This translates into CASSLPRVAGMSEQYF. The chain is built from TRBV28 and TRBJ2-7, with 8 bases fitting TRBD2. After removal of 2 bases from V and 6 bases from J, the junction contained 12 bases not matched to a gene. The CDR3 is made up of 16 amino acids. Germline values: CDR1 MDHEN, CDR2 SYDVKM.